Sequencing of this T cell receptor beta chain was carried out in a study of T-cell reconstitution after alpha-beta-depleted transplantation in children. General study results and limits: Newly generated T cells supplied most T-cell counts and diversity one year post-transplant.

TCRbeta library construction was performed incorporating unique molecular identifiers. TCRdb called the PCR reads again in MiXCR, with one record for every CDR3 protein. The table records 200,000 to 250,000 distinct CDR3 sequences, 6.5% to 9% of them present only once. Losses at the gene ends were 4 bases for V and 12 bases for J; bases not matched to a gene: 19. The CDR3 contains 17 residues. Germline CDR1 LGHNA, CDR2 YNFKEQ. Ten or more counts support this clonotype. Antigen: not known. The V and J genes are TRBV4-2 and TRBJ2-1; 9 positions agree with TRBD2. Sequenced here: PBMCs, mostly from graft donor cells, sampled 180 days after TCRalphabeta/CD19-depleted stem cell transplant. The TCR originated in a male patient younger than 18 who had a stem cell transplant for acute lymphoblastic leukemia, so the T cells may come from the graft donor. The CDR3 region has the DNA TGTGCCAGCAGCCCAAACAGCGGACTAGCGAGGGAACTCAGGCAGTTCTTC. Amino acids: CASSPNSGLARELRQFF.